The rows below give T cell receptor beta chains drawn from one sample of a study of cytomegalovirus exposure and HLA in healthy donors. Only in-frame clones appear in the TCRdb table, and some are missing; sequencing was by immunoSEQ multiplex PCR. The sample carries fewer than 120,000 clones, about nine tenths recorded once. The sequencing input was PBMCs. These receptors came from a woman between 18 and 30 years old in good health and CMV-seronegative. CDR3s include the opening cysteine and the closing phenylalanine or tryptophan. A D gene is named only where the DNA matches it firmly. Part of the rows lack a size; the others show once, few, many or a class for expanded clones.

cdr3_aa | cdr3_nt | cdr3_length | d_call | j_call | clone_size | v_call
CASSESRGSYNEQFF | TGTGCCAGCAGTGAAAGCAGGGGCTCCTACAATGAGCAGTTCTTC | 15 | NA | TRBJ2-1 | NA | TRBV25-1
CASSARGAGANVLTF | TGTGCCAGCAGTGCCAGGGGTGCTGGGGCCAACGTCCTGACTTTC | 15 | NA | TRBJ2-6 | NA | TRBV6-4
CASRGVRNEQYF | TGCGCCAGCAGGGGAGTTCGGAACGAGCAGTACTTC | 12 | NA | TRBJ2-7 | NA | TRBV10-2
CASSPMQIGYEQYF | TGTGCCAGCTCACCAATGCAGATTGGCTACGAGCAGTACTTC | 14 | NA | TRBJ2-7 | NA | TRBV18
CASRGTPNQPQHF | TGTGCCAGCAGAGGGACACCAAATCAGCCCCAGCATTTT | 13 | NA | TRBJ1-5 | NA | TRBV28
CASSQGASLGYTF | TGTGCCAGCAGTCAGGGCGCTTCTCTTGGCTACACCTTC | 13 | NA | TRBJ1-2 | NA | TRBV6-5
CSALQGNTIYF | TGCAGTGCCCTACAGGGGAACACCATATATTTT | 11 | TRBD1 | TRBJ1-3 | few | TRBV20-1
CASSSAGQYNEQFF | TGTGCCAGCAGTTCCGCGGGACAGTACAATGAGCAGTTCTTC | 14 | NA | TRBJ2-1 | NA | TRBV28
CASSHRGAEQYF | TGCGCCAGCAGCCACAGGGGGGCCGAGCAGTACTTC | 12 | NA | TRBJ2-7 | NA | TRBV4-1
CASSPPGGQDTEAFF | TGTGCCAGCAGCCCCCCCGGGGGGCAGGACACTGAAGCTTTCTTT | 15 | NA | TRBJ1-1 | NA | TRBV6-5
CASSPAGNYNSPLHF | TGTGCCAGCAGCCCTGCCGGGAACTATAATTCACCCCTCCACTTT | 15 | NA | TRBJ1-6 | NA | TRBV14
CASSLSIRDGGGPNGQPQHF | TGTGCCAGCAGTTTATCGATAAGGGATGGTGGAGGCCCAAACGGTCAGCCCCAGCATTTT | 20 | NA | TRBJ1-5 | few | TRBV27
CASSRGTGMNTEAFF | TGTGCCAGCAGCCGCGGGACAGGGATGAACACTGAAGCTTTCTTT | 15 | TRBD1 | TRBJ1-1 | NA | TRBV4-2
CAWTGQGRLNEQFF | TGTGCCTGGACTGGACAGGGAAGGCTTAATGAGCAGTTCTTC | 14 | TRBD1 | TRBJ2-1 | NA | TRBV30